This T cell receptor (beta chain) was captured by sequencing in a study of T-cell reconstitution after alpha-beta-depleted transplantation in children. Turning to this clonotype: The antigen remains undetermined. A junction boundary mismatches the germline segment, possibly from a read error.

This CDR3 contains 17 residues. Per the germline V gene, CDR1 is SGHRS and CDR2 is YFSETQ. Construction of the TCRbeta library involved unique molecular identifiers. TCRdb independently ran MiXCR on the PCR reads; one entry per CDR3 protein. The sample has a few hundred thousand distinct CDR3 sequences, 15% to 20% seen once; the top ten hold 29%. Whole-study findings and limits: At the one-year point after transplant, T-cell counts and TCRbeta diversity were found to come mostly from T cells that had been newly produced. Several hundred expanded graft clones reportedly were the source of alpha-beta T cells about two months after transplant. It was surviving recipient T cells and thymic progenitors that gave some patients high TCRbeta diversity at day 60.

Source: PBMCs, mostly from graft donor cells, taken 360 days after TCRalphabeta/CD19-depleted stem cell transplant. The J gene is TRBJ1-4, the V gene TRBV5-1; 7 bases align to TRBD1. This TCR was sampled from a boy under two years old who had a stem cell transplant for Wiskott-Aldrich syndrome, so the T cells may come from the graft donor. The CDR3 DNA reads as TGTGCCAGCAGCGTAAACAGGGGTACCGCTACGACCGAAAAACTGTTTTTT. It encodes CASSVNRGTATTEKLFF. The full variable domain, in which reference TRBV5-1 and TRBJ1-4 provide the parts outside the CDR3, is KAGVTQTPRYLIKTRGQQVTLSCSPISGHRSVSWYQQTPGQGLQFLFEYFSETQRNKGNFPGRFSGRQFSNSRSEMNVSTLELGDSALYLCASSVNRGTATTEKLFFGSGTQLSVL.